This T cell receptor beta chain was observed in a study of T-cell reconstitution after alpha-beta-depleted transplantation in children. Findings and caveats of the study: T-cell numbers and diversity, one year after transplant, stemmed largely from T cells that were newly produced. The high TCRbeta diversity at day 60 in some patients came from surviving recipient T cells and thymic progenitors. The origin of alpha-beta T cells about two months after transplant was reportedly several hundred expanded graft clones.

The germline CDR1 and CDR2 sequences are MNHEY and SMNVEV (reference sequence). The CDR3 is made up of 14 amino acids. V lost 7 bases to trimming and J lost 0 bases, with 12 bases between them. This sample's TCRbeta library carried unique molecular identifier barcodes. Using its own MiXCR run on the PCR reads, TCRdb lists one record per CDR3 protein. This table has 530,000 or so distinct CDR3 sequences, around 27% appearing once. This clonotype was counted between two and nine times. Its target is not known. V gene TRBV27 combines with J gene TRBJ1-1; possible D gene TRBD1, 5 bases. The TCR originated in a boy less than two years old with Wiskott-Aldrich syndrome, due to receive a stem cell transplant. The source was PBMCs, collected before TCRalphabeta/CD19-depleted stem cell transplant. This chain's CDR3 is CASTTTVMNTEAFF. The CDR3 coding sequence is TGTGCCAGCACCACGACAGTCATGAACACTGAAGCTTTCTTT.